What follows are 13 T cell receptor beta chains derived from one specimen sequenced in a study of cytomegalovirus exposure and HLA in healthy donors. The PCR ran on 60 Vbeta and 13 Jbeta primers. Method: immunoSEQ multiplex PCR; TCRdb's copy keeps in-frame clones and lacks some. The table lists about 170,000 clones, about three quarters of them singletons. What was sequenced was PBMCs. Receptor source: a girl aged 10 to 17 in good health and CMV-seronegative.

The CDR3: CASSLEQGSYEQYF. CDR3 DNA: TGTGCCAGCAGCCTTGAACAGGGGTCCTACGAGCAGTACTTC. The V call is TRBV6-5, the J call TRBJ2-7; 7 nucleotides align to TRBD1. J gave up 1 base and V 6 bases, and 6 bases lay outside the gene matches. Germline V gene data show CDR1 as MNHEY and CDR2 as SVGAGI. This CDR3 is built from 14 residues.

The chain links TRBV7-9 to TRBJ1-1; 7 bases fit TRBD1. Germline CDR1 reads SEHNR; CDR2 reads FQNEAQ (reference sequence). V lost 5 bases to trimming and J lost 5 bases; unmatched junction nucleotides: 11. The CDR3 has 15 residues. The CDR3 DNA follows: TGTGCCAGCAGCCAGTACAGGGGAAGGGGGACTGAAGCTTTCTTT. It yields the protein CASSQYRGRGTEAFF.

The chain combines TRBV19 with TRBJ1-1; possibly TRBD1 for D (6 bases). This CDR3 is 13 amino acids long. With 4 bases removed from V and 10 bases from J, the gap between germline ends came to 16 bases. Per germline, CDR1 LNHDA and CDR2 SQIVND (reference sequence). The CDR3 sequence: CASSRSEGERAFF. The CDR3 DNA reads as TGTGCCAGTAGTAGATCTGAGGGGGAACGAGCTTTCTTT.

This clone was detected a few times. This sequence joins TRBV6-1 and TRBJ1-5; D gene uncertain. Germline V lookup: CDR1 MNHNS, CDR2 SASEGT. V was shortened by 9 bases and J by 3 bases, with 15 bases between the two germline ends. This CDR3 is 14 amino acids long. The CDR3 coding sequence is TGTGCCAGTGTTCGGGGAGACCTCAATCAGCCCCAGCATTTT. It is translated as CASVRGDLNQPQHF.

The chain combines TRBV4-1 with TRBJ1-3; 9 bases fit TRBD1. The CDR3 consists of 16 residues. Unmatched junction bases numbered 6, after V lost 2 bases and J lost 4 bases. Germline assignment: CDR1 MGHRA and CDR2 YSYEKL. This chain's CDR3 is CASSQRTGELGNTIYF. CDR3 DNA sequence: TGCGCCAGCAGCCAAAGGACAGGGGAACTGGGAAACACCATATATTTT.

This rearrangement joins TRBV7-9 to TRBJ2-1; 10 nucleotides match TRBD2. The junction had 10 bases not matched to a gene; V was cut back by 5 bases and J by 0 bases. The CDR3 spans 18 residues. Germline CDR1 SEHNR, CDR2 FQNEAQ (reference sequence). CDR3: CASSPGVAGGLSYNEQFF. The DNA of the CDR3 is TGTGCCAGCAGCCCCGGAGTAGCGGGGGGCCTCTCCTACAATGAGCAGTTCTTC.

CDR3 bases: TGTGCCAGCAGCTTTAACAGGGATGGCTACACCTTC. Residues: CASSFNRDGYTF. V gene TRBV5-4 combines with J gene TRBJ1-2; perhaps TRBD1 as D (6 bases). V was trimmed by 2 bases and J by 6 bases, leaving 8 bases between them. CDR1 and CDR2 from the germline V gene are SGHNT and YYREEE (reference sequence). The CDR3 contains 12 residues.

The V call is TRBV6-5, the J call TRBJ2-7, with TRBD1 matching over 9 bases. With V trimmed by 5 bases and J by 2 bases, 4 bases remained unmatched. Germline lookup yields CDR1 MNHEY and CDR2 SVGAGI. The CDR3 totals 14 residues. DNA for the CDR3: TGTGCCAGCAGTCTACAGGGGGCAACCTACGAGCAGTACTTC. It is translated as CASSLQGATYEQYF.

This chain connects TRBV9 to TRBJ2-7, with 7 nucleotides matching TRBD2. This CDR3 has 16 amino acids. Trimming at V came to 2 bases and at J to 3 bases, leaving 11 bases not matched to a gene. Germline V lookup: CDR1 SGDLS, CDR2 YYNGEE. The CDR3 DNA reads TGTGCCAGCAGCGTTGGAATGATGGCTAGCGGCTACGAGCAGTACTTC. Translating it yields CASSVGMMASGYEQYF.

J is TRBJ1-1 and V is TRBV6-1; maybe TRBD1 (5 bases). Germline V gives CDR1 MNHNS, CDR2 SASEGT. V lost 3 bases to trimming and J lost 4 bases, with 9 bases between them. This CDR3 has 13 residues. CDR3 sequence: CASSDRQGTEAFF. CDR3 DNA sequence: TGTGCCAGCAGTGACAGGCAGGGCACTGAAGCTTTCTTT.

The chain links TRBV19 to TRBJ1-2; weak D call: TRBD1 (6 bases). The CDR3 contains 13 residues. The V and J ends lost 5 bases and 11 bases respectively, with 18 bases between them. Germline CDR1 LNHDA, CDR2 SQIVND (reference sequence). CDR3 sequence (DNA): TGTGCCAGTAGTGTGGGTACAGGGCGTGATTACACCTTC. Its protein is CASSVGTGRDYTF.

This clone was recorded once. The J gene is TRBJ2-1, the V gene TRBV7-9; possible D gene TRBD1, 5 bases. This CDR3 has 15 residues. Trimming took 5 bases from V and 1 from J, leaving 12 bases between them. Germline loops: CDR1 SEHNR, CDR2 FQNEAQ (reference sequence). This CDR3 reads CASSRTQGSYNEQFF. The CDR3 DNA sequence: TGTGCCAGCAGCAGGACCCAGGGTTCCTACAATGAGCAGTTCTTC.

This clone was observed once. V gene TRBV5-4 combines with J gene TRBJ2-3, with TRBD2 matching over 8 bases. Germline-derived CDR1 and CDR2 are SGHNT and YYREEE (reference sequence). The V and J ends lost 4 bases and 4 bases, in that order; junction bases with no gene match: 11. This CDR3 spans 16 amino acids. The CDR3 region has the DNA TGTGCCAGCAGCCCCCGACGGGGACTAGTTGCAGATACGCAGTATTTT. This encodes CASSPRRGLVADTQYF.